This T cell receptor beta chain was captured by sequencing in a study of CD4 T cells in relation to SARS-CoV-2 and coronaviruses. This clone was observed a handful of times. Its antigen is not identified. The CDR3 extends over 17 amino acids. Germline V gene lookup returns CDR1 WNHNN and CDR2 SYGVQD (reference sequence). The germline V and J ends were trimmed by 4 bases and 0 bases, with 16 bases remaining between them. Before the COVID-19 pandemic, during about 2010-2018, CD4+ T cells were taken from unexposed donors. Isolation of CD4+ T cells took place after approximately 11 days in culture. Profiled with immunoSEQ multiplex PCR; TCRdb holds only in-frame clones, not every one. The data hold more than 15,000 clones, with around four fifths observed a single time.

The receptor comes from a human donor in good health. The sequencing input was CD4+ T cells from PBMCs, cultured in vitro. This chain links TRBV10-1 with TRBJ1-5; maybe TRBD1 (5 bases). The CDR3 spells CASSGPDRYYSNQPQHF. The CDR3 region has the DNA TGCGCCAGCAGTGGGCCCGACAGATATTATAGCAATCAGCCCCAGCATTTT.